A selection of T cell receptor beta chains follows, all from one sample in a study of blood T cell repertoires in COVID-19. TCRdb's copy holds only in-frame clones and misses some; the assay was immunoSEQ multiplex PCR. The table includes more than 150,000 clones, roughly 87% detected once. Source material: PBMCs or T cells enriched from blood (not recorded which). All receptors derive from a woman between 45 and 65 years old who had recovered from COVID-19. CDR3s include the opening cysteine and the closing phenylalanine or tryptophan. The D gene is left open where the match is weak. Not every row has a clone size; where given, it reads once, few, many or a size class.

D gene: TRBD2
J gene: TRBJ2-5
clone size: medium-sized
V gene: TRBV7-9
CDR3 protein: CASSITQGRAGDQETQYF
CDR3 DNA: TGTGCCAGCAGCATCACCCAAGGGAGGGCGGGAGATCAAGAGACCCAGTACTTC

D gene: NA
J gene: TRBJ2-5
clone size: NA
V gene: TRBV4-2
CDR3 protein: CASRVSSGETQYF
CDR3 DNA: TGTGCCAGCAGGGTTAGCTCGGGGGAGACCCAGTACTTC

D gene: NA
J gene: TRBJ1-3
clone size: NA
V gene: TRBV7-7
CDR3 protein: CASSPGSGNTIYF
CDR3 DNA: TGTGCTAGCAGCCCAGGGTCTGGAAACACCATATATTTT

D gene: TRBD2
J gene: TRBJ2-1
clone size: few
V gene: TRBV4-1
CDR3 protein: CASSGGAGNEQFF
CDR3 DNA: TGCGCCAGCAGCGGTGGAGCGGGAAATGAGCAGTTCTTC

D gene: NA
J gene: TRBJ1-1
clone size: NA
V gene: TRBV6-2/TRBV6-3
CDR3 protein: CASSSDGRGAFF
CDR3 DNA: TGTGCCAGCAGTTCGGACGGACGGGGAGCTTTCTTT

D gene: TRBD2
J gene: TRBJ2-2
clone size: once
V gene: TRBV28
CDR3 protein: CASSPGLAGPHPWELFF
CDR3 DNA: TGTGCCAGCAGTCCAGGACTAGCGGGACCCCACCCCTGGGAGCTGTTTTTT

D gene: NA
J gene: TRBJ1-4
clone size: NA
V gene: TRBV7-9
CDR3 protein: CASSLSGNEKLFF
CDR3 DNA: TGTGCCAGCAGCTTATCGGGGAATGAAAAACTGTTTTTT

D gene: TRBD1
J gene: TRBJ2-3
clone size: NA
V gene: TRBV4-1
CDR3 protein: CASSTPGQGIADTQYF
CDR3 DNA: TGCGCCAGCAGCACACCGGGACAGGGTATCGCAGATACGCAGTATTTT

D gene: TRBD1
J gene: TRBJ2-7
clone size: NA
V gene: TRBV19
CDR3 protein: CASLGTGESYEQYF
CDR3 DNA: TGTGCCAGCCTTGGGACAGGGGAATCCTACGAGCAGTACTTC

D gene: NA
J gene: TRBJ1-5
clone size: NA
V gene: TRBV25-1
CDR3 protein: CASSERSNQPQHF
CDR3 DNA: TGTGCCAGCAGTGAACGTAGCAATCAGCCCCAGCATTTT

D gene: TRBD2
J gene: TRBJ2-4
clone size: NA
V gene: TRBV28
CDR3 protein: CASSLFLAGVGHIQYF
CDR3 DNA: TGTGCCAGCAGTTTATTTCTAGCGGGAGTTGGGCACATTCAGTACTTC

D gene: NA
J gene: TRBJ1-2
clone size: NA
V gene: TRBV6-2/TRBV6-3
CDR3 protein: CASSTSSYGYTF
CDR3 DNA: TGTGCCAGCAGTACCTCTAGCTACGGCTACACCTTC

D gene: TRBD1
J gene: TRBJ2-7
clone size: few
V gene: TRBV11-2
CDR3 protein: CASSLGTGGPYEQYF
CDR3 DNA: TGTGCCAGCAGCTTAGGGACAGGGGGCCCCTACGAGCAGTACTTC

D gene: NA
J gene: TRBJ1-2
clone size: NA
V gene: TRBV5-4
CDR3 protein: CASSSGSGFHYGYTF
CDR3 DNA: TGTGCCAGCAGCTCAGGTTCAGGGTTTCACTATGGCTACACCTTC

D gene: NA
J gene: TRBJ2-3
clone size: few
V gene: TRBV29-1
CDR3 protein: CSANPGSDTQYF
CDR3 DNA: TGCAGCGCCAATCCAGGATCAGATACGCAGTATTTT

D gene: TRBD1
J gene: TRBJ1-5
clone size: NA
V gene: TRBV3-1/TRBV3-2
CDR3 protein: CASSQERPTGGGQPQHF
CDR3 DNA: TGTGCCAGCAGCCAAGAGCGGCCAACAGGGGGGGGTCAGCCCCAGCATTTT

D gene: TRBD1
J gene: TRBJ2-3
clone size: NA
V gene: TRBV15
CDR3 protein: CATSLWQGAADTQYF
CDR3 DNA: TGTGCCACCAGCCTCTGGCAGGGGGCTGCAGATACGCAGTATTTT

D gene: NA
J gene: TRBJ1-6
clone size: NA
V gene: TRBV28
CDR3 protein: CASSLQGLDNSPLHF
CDR3 DNA: TGTGCCAGCAGTTTGCAGGGGTTAGATAATTCACCCCTCCACTTT